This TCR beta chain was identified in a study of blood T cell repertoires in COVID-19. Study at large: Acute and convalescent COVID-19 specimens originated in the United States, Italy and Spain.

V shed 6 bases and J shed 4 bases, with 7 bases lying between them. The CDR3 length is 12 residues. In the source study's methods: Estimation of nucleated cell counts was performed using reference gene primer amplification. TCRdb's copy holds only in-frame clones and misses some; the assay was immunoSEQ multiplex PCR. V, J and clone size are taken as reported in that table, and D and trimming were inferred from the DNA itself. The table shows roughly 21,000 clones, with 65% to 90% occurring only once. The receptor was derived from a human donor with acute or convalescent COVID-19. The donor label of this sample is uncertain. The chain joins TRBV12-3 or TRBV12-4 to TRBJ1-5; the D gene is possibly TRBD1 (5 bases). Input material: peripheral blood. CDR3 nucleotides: TGTGCCAGCAGAGACAGTAATCAGCCCCAGCATTTT. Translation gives CASRDSNQPQHF.